The text below deals with one T cell receptor beta chain. The record originates from a study of blood T cell repertoires in COVID-19. Study-wide context: Spain, Italy and the United States supplied samples that represented acute and convalescent COVID-19. In each case, the material was cDNA or gDNA derived from T cells, B-cell-depleted T cells, or PBMCs.

Original methodology: Reference gene primers were amplified, and this amplification served to estimate nucleated cell counts. Repertoires were generated with immunoSEQ multiplex PCR, while TCRdb's copy carries only in-frame clones and drops some. V and J calls plus clone size are reproduced from that table; the DNA served to infer D and trimming. The sample consists of about 210,000 clones, approximately 89% of them appearing once. The sequence was collected from a woman aged 40 to 50 with acute or convalescent COVID-19. Sequenced: peripheral blood.

The CDR3, as DNA: TGTGCCATCAGTGGGACAACGCCTGAGCAGGATGGCTACACCTTC. This encodes CAISGTTPEQDGYTF. The V call is TRBV10-3, the J call TRBJ1-2; tentatively, D is TRBD1 (5 bases). V was shortened by 4 bases and J by 6 bases, with 18 bases between the two germline ends. The CDR3 has 15 residues. Germline CDR1 reads ENHRY; CDR2 reads SYGVKD.